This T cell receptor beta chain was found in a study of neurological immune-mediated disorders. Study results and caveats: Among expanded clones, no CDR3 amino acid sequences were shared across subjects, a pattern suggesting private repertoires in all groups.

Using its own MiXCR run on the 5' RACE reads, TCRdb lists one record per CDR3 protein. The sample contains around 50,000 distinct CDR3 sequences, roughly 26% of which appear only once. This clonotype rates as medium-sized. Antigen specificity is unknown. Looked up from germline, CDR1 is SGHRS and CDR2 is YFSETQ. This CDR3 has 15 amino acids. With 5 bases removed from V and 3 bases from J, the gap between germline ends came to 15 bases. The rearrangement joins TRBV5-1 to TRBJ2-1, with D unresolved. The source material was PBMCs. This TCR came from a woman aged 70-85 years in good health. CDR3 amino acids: CASRGGSNYYNEQFF. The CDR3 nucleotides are TGCGCCAGCAGGGGCGGATCCAACTACTACAATGAGCAGTTCTTC.